A single sample is the source of the 20 T cell receptor beta chains below, sequenced in a study of response to subunit inactivated influenza vaccine. One entry per CDR3 protein, called by TCRdb with MiXCR from the RT-PCR reads. The profile shows under 500,000 distinct CDR3 sequences, 10% to 11% of them singletons. This material consisted of PBMCs from blood, taken about 40 days after vaccination. The receptors were sampled from a man aged 45 to 65 who received an inactivated influenza vaccine.

V is TRBV20-1 and J is TRBJ2-3; tentative D call: TRBD2 (5 bases). Trimming stripped 3 bases from V and 6 bases from J, with 13 bases between. Germline CDR1 DFQATT, CDR2 SNEGSKA (reference sequence). The CDR3 length is 13 residues. Here the CDR3 reads CSASGRAGDTQYF. CDR3 in DNA: TGCAGTGCTAGTGGGCGGGCTGGGGATACGCAGTATTTT.

Turning to this clonotype: A much larger clone differs by one base, so this may be a read error. This chain connects TRBV12-3 or TRBV12-4 to TRBJ2-1; TRBD1 might be the D (6 bases). This CDR3 has 15 amino acids. V was shortened by 1 base and J by 0 bases, with 7 bases between the two germline ends. CDR3 in DNA: TGTGCCAGCAGTTTAGGGGGGCCCTCCTACAATGAGCAGTTCTTC. Translation gives CASSLGGPSYNEQFF.

The V and J genes are TRBV21-1 and TRBJ1-2. TRBV21-1 is designated a pseudogene. CDR3 length: 12 residues. The CDR3 sequence is CASKTRAGGYTF. CDR3 bases: TGTGCCAGCAAGACCCGGGCTGGCGGCTACACCTTC.

Many counts were recorded for this clonotype. The chain links TRBV21-1 to TRBJ1-6. TRBV21-1 is classified as a pseudogene. The CDR3 is made up of 16 amino acids. The CDR3 loop reads CASSKEEQSFNSPLHF. As DNA, the CDR3 is TGTGCCAGCAGCAAAGAGGAACAGTCGTTTAATTCACCCCTCCACTTT.

The chain joins TRBV4-1 to TRBJ1-3; tentatively, D is TRBD1 (5 bases). V shed 2 bases and J shed 0 bases, with 11 bases lying between them. CDR3 length: 16 residues. Germline V gives CDR1 MGHRA, CDR2 YSYEKL. CDR3 in DNA: TGCGCCAGCAGCCAAATCGGGGGATTCTCTGGAAACACCATATATTTT. It encodes CASSQIGGFSGNTIYF.

The V call is TRBV20-1, the J call TRBJ2-7; a possible D gene is TRBD2 (5 bases). The CDR3 sequence is 14 residues long. Germline CDR1 reads DFQATT; CDR2 reads SNEGSKA (reference sequence). Trimming cost V 3 bases and J 2 bases, with 14 bases left between them. CDR3 nucleotides: TGCAGTGCTAGTCGAGGAGGCAATACCTACGAGCAGTACTTC. Translating it yields CSASRGGNTYEQYF.

The V gene is TRBV29-1, the J gene TRBJ2-1, with D possibly TRBD2 on 6 matching bases. Trimming took 5 bases from V and 0 from J, leaving 17 bases between them. The V gene's germline CDR1 is SQVTM and CDR2 ANQGSEA. This CDR3 has 16 amino acids. CDR3 bases: TGCAGCGTTAAGTTCGAGCGGGTGAGCTCCTACAATGAGCAGTTCTTC. Translating gives CSVKFERVSSYNEQFF.

This clonotype occurred a few times. The rearrangement links TRBV12-3 or TRBV12-4 to TRBJ2-6, with 7 bases matching TRBD2. This CDR3 is 16 amino acids long. V gave up 2 bases and J gave up 2 bases; unmatched junction bases: 3. In nucleotides, the CDR3 is TGTGCCAGCAGTTTAAGCGGGGTTACTGGGGCCAACGTCCTGACTTTC. Residues: CASSLSGVTGANVLTF.

In its sample, this clonotype was seen a few times. The V call is TRBV20-1, the J call TRBJ2-2; no definite D call. V dropped 2 bases and J dropped 5 bases, with 12 bases sitting between them. The CDR3 has 14 residues. CDR1 and CDR2 (germline): DFQATT, SNEGSKA (reference sequence). DNA for the CDR3: TGCAGTGCTAGACCCGGATATGGGACCGGGGAGCTGTTTTTT. This codes for CSARPGYGTGELFF.

The gene calls are TRBV5-1 and TRBJ2-5, with D tentatively TRBD1 (6 bases). The CDR3 has 14 residues. With 4 bases removed from V and 9 bases from J, the gap between germline ends came to 19 bases. CDR1 and CDR2 (germline): SGHRS, YFSETQ. The CDR3 loop is CASSPGAVVQAQYF. CDR3 nucleotides: TGCGCCAGCAGCCCAGGGGCGGTGGTGCAGGCCCAGTACTTC.

The CDR3 nucleotides read TGTGCCAGCACCATACAGGGTTCCGGGGAGCTGTTTTTT. It yields the protein CASTIQGSGELFF. The chain has TRBV28 and TRBJ2-2, with D possibly TRBD1 on 6 matching bases. V dropped 7 bases and J dropped 6 bases, with 12 bases sitting between them. The CDR3 contains 13 residues. Germline V CDR1 and CDR2: MDHEN, SYDVKM.

CDR3 coding DNA: TGTGCCAGCAGCGCCGGAGTCCCCCTCACAGATACGCAGTATTTT. Its translation: CASSAGVPLTDTQYF. The chain recombines TRBV7-2 with TRBJ2-3; D call uncertain. CDR1 is SGHTA, CDR2 FQGNSA, per germline. The V gene lost 5 bases and the J gene lost 2 bases, with 14 bases spanning the gap. The CDR3 length is 15 residues.

The sample holds a few counts of this clonotype. The V and J genes are TRBV12-3 or TRBV12-4 and TRBJ1-1; maybe TRBD1 (5 bases). Trimming stripped 7 bases from V and 10 bases from J, with 19 bases between. This CDR3 spans 13 amino acids. The CDR3: CASNPAGWLGAFF. As DNA, the CDR3 is TGTGCCAGCAACCCTGCAGGGTGGCTGGGAGCTTTCTTT.

V usage is TRBV9 and J usage is TRBJ2-3, with 11 nucleotides matching TRBD2. The ends lost 6 bases at V and 4 bases at J; junction bases unmatched: 7. The germline V gene has CDR1 SGDLS and CDR2 YYNGEE. The length of the CDR3 is 15 residues. The CDR3 coding sequence is TGTGCCAGCACAAAACTAGCGGGGGATTCAGATACGCAGTATTTT. This codes for CASTKLAGDSDTQYF.

The J gene is TRBJ2-3, the V gene TRBV10-3; D uncertain. The CDR3 covers 17 residues. V was shortened by 0 bases and J by 2 bases, with 15 bases between the two germline ends. The V gene's germline CDR1 is ENHRY and CDR2 SYGVKD. CDR3 DNA sequence: TGTGCCATCAGTGAGTCGAGTCAGGAAAAAAACACAGATACGCAGTATTTT. Translation gives CAISESSQEKNTDTQYF.

The chain combines TRBV7-9 with TRBJ2-3; 7 nucleotides match TRBD1. The CDR3 loop spans 12 amino acids. Germline V lookup: CDR1 SEHNR, CDR2 FQNEAQ (reference sequence). V gave up 9 bases and J gave up 3 bases; unmatched junction bases: 3. This CDR3 reads CARGQLTDTQYF. The DNA for the CDR3 is TGTGCCAGGGGACAGCTTACAGATACGCAGTATTTT.

This clonotype was found many times. V is TRBV29-1 and J is TRBJ2-5, with 7 bases aligning to TRBD1. CDR3 length: 12 residues. Losses at the gene ends were 7 bases for V and 4 bases for J; bases not matched to a gene: 6. The germline CDR1 and CDR2 sequences are SQVTM and ANQGSEA. The CDR3 spells CSAGQVAETQYF. CDR3 coding DNA: TGCAGCGCAGGACAGGTCGCAGAGACCCAGTACTTC.

This clonotype was observed at least ten times. V and J are TRBV5-1 and TRBJ2-1, with D perhaps matching TRBD1 (6 bases). Looked up from germline, CDR1 is SGHRS and CDR2 is YFSETQ. V dropped 7 bases and J dropped 3 bases, with 20 bases sitting between them. The CDR3 totals 16 residues. The CDR3, as DNA: TGCGCCAGCGGTGCCCTGGGGCAGGGGAGCTACAATGAGCAGTTCTTC. Its protein product is CASGALGQGSYNEQFF.

The gene calls are TRBV14 and TRBJ2-7; 14 nucleotides agree with TRBD2. Losses at the gene ends were 1 base for V and 2 bases for J; bases not matched to a gene: 13. The length of the CDR3 is 20 residues. The germline V gene encodes CDR1 SGHDN and CDR2 FVKESK. CDR3 coding DNA: TGTGCCAGCAGCCAAGCCTTCGGGACTAGCGGGGGCCCCATCACCTACGAGCAGTACTTC. This translates into CASSQAFGTSGGPITYEQYF.

The genes are TRBV5-1 and TRBJ2-2; 8 nucleotides match TRBD2. Germline V gene sequence: CDR1 SGHRS, CDR2 YFSETQ. This CDR3 has 14 amino acids. V shed 5 bases, J shed 6 bases, and the junction held 6 bases outside the gene matches. The CDR3 is CASSVAGLSGELFF. CDR3 bases: TGCGCCAGCAGTGTAGCGGGATTGTCCGGGGAGCTGTTTTTT.